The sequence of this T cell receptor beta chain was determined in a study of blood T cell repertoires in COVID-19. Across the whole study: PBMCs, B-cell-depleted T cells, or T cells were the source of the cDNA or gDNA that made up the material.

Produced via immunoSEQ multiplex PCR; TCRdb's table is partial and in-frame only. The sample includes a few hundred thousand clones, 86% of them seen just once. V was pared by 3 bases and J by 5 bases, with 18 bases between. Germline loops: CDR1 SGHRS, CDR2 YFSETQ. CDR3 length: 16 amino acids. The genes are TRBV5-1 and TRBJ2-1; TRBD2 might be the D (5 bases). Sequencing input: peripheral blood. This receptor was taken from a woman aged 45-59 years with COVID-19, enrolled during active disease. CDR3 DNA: TGCGCCAGCAGCTCGAACATACCCACGGGGAACAATGAGCAGTTCTTC. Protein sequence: CASSSNIPTGNNEQFF. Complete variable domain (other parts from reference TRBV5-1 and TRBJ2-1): KAGVTQTPRYLIKTRGQQVTLSCSPISGHRSVSWYQQTPGQGLQFLFEYFSETQRNKGNFPGRFSGRQFSNSRSEMNVSTLELGDSALYLCASSSNIPTGNNEQFFGPGTRLTVL.